Listed below are T cell receptor beta chains from one sample, sequenced in a study of blood T cells in healthy people across ages. A single record per CDR3 protein comes from TCRdb applying MiXCR to the 5' RACE reads. The data contain fewer than 900,000 distinct CDR3 sequences, around 46% of them seen just once; the ten biggest clones take up more than 20%. Input material: blood. The receptors were gathered from a woman in her fifties or sixties in good health. The conserved cysteine and the conserved F or W are not part of the CDR3 here. Fields, in order: D gene, V gene, CDR3 protein. A D gene is named only where the DNA matches it firmly.

TRBD1	TRBV14	ASSPWTGGPSYEQY
.	TRBV14	ASSQEGVYQTFYNEQF
.	TRBV10-2	ASSEIGVNTEAF
TRBD2	TRBV3-1	ASSVPMGLAGHSYNEQF
TRBD1	TRBV20-1	SASGRDRVSYNEQF
.	TRBV5-4	ASSLAFRDNEQF
TRBD2	TRBV20-1	SARDLQSGGGRNEQF
.	TRBV10-3	AISSNEKTQY
.	TRBV5-1	ASSFVGPGANVLT
TRBD1	TRBV7-9	ASSFGQGKNEQY
TRBD2	TRBV10-3	TISDPTSGGGTDTQY
TRBD2	TRBV7-8	ASTIRTSDTDTQY
.	TRBV21-1	ASSKTPYNEQF
TRBD1	TRBV4-1	ASSQTDRAYEQY
.	TRBV29-1	SIHAADAKETQY
.	TRBV29-1	SVVVAYGYT
TRBD2	TRBV20-1	SARWGGSYEQY
TRBD2	TRBV7-2	ASSTRLAGLKNIQY
.	TRBV20-1	SATFGPDEQF
.	TRBV20-1	SAPTLNNEQF
TRBD2	TRBV9	ASSGFLVEAGEAYEQF
.	TRBV29-1	SVEDQRQAHSYNEQY
.	TRBV27	ASSLLAPGPTSNQPQH
.	TRBV3-1	ASSQESGEAF
.	TRBV2	ANGRQEADIQY
TRBD2	TRBV6-2/TRBV6-3	ASSYSSSGRRETQY
TRBD1	TRBV5-5	ASSRRTGMDFGYT
TRBD1	TRBV3-1	ASSQGGGTGGSSWIQPQH
.	TRBV6-2/TRBV6-3	ASVLRDPSYNEQF
.	TRBV7-2	TSSLGQGPIEKLF
TRBD2	TRBV25-1	ASSDVGTSGTLGTQY
TRBD1	TRBV7-8	ASSLGQGALGTQY
TRBD1	TRBV27	ASSSWTGSSKRAQY
TRBD2	TRBV20-1	SARPGTRVLSYEQY
.	TRBV7-9	ASSQPKTGHPTNEKLF
TRBD1	TRBV10-2	ASSEPGQGNVDTQY
.	TRBV4-3	ASSQDSRAYGYT
.	TRBV11-2	ASSLSRKETQF
.	TRBV11-2	ASTRKGGSDEKLF
.	TRBV27	ASRGRGSGTNVLT
.	TRBV7-2	ASRMGQWETLY
.	TRBV6-1	AAERGPIQPQH
.	TRBV25-1	ASRGMRGDYGYT
.	TRBV6-2/TRBV6-3	ASTYRGGNEQY
TRBD2	TRBV6-2/TRBV6-3	ASSYLAGDRGEQF
.	TRBV29-1	SVRLGSSYEQY
TRBD2	TRBV3-1	ASSQDSGRAMTDTQY
.	TRBV5-1	ASSPVAGFYEQY
.	TRBV18	ASSPRGKGETQY
.	TRBV6-5	ASSVVGGNLYNEQF
TRBD2	TRBV7-9	ASSLTSEGQNIQY
.	TRBV20-1	SARDTPANSPLH
.	TRBV6-5	ASSYSGADEQF
TRBD1	TRBV12-3/TRBV12-4	ASSLAPSQGAMATQY
.	TRBV28	ASSHSREQY